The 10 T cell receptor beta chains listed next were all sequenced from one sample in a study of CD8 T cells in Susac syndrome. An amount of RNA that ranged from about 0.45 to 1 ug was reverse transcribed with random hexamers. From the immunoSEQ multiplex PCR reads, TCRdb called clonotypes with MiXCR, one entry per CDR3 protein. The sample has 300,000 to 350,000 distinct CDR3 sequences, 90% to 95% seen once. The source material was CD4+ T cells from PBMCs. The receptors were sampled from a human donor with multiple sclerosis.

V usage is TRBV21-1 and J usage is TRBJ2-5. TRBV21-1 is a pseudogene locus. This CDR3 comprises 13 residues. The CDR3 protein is CASRPEVGQTQYF. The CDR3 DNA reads TGTGCCAGCAGACCCGAGGTTGGGCAGACCCAGTACTTC.

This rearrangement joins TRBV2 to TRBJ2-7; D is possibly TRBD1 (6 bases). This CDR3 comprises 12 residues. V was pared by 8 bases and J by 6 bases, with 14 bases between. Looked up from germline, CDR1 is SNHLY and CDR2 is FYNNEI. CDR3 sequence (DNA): TGTGCCAGCCGCAACAGGGCGGCCGAGCAGTACTTC. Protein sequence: CASRNRAAEQYF.

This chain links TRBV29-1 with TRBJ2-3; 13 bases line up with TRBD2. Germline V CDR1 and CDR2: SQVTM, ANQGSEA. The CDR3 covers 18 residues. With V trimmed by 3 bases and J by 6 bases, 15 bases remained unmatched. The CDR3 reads CSVEGWQLAGGPMDTQYF. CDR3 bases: TGCAGCGTTGAGGGATGGCAACTAGCGGGGGGGCCAATGGATACGCAGTATTTT.

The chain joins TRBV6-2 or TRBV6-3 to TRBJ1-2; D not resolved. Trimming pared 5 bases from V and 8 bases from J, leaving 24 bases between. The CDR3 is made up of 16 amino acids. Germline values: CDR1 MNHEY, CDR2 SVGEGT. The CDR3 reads CASSLRSDPAPQGYTF. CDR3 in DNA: TGTGCCAGCAGTCTCCGTTCGGATCCGGCCCCCCAGGGCTACACCTTC.

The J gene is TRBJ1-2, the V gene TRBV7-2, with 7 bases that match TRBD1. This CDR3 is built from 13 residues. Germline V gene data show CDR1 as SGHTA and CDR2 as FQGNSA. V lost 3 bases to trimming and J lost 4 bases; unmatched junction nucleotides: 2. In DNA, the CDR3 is TGTGCCAGCAGCTTGAGACAGGGCTATGGCTACACCTTC. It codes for CASSLRQGYGYTF.

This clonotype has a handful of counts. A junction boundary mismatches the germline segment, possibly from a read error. CDR3 in DNA: TGTGCCAGCAGCTTACGGGCGAACACTGAAGCTTTCTTT. Translated: CASSLRANTEAFF. This chain uses TRBV5-1 with TRBJ1-1; no clear D. The CDR3 is 13 residues long. CDR1 is SGHRS and CDR2 is YFSETQ in the germline V gene.

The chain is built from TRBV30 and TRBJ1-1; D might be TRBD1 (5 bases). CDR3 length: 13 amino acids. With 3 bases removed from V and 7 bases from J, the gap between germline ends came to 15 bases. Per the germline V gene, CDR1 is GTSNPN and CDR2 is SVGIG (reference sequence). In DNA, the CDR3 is TGTGCCTGGAGGAGTCAGGGACTACGTGAAGCTTTCTTT. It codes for CAWRSQGLREAFF.

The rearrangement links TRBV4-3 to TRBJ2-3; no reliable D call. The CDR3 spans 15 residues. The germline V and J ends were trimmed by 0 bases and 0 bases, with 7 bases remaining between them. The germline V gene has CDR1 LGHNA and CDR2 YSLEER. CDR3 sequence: CASSQDFTSTDTQYF. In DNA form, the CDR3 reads TGCGCCAGCAGCCAAGACTTCACTAGCACAGATACGCAGTATTTT.

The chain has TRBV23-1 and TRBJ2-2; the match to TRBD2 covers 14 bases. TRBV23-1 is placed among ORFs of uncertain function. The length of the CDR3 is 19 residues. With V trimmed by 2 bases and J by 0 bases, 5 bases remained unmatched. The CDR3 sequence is CASSQGTSGRVTNTGELFF. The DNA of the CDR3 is TGCGCCAGCAGTCAAGGGACTAGCGGGAGAGTGACGAACACCGGGGAGCTGTTTTTT.

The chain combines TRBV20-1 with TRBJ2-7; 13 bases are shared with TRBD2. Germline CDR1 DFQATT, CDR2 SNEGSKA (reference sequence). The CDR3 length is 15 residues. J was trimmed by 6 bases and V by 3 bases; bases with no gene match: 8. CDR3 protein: CSARGGTSGVSEQYF. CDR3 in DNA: TGCAGTGCTAGGGGGGGGACTAGCGGGGTTAGCGAGCAGTACTTC.